Sequencing of this T cell receptor beta chain was carried out in a study of T cells in Graves' hyperthyroidism and ophthalmopathy (dated by TCRdb to the late 2010s). In terms of the full investigation: Peripheral blood was collected at initial diagnosis, before any treatment. To identify TCR V-J signatures that set the groups apart, the researchers used a discovery cohort of 95 to 100 patients, made up of 40 to 45 with Graves' ophthalmopathy and 57 with stable Graves' hyperthyroidism. Whether ophthalmopathy could be predicted prospectively was tested in an independent validation cohort made up of 18 to 20 hyperthyroidism patients plus 17 patients who later progressed to ophthalmopathy. For training and testing, the roughly 100 patients in the discovery cohort were randomly divided in a 7:3 ratio. In about 6 Graves' hyperthyroidism patients, the study also compared T-cell repertoires from thyroid tissue with T-cell repertoires from blood. After sampling, hyperthyroidism patients received methimazole starting at 30 mg daily, and ophthalmopathy patients received high-dose intravenous methylprednisolone. The paper reports TCR Vbeta CDR3 sequencing of 135 peripheral blood samples: some 41 ophthalmopathy, fewer than 80 hyperthyroidism and some 17 progressor patients. The paper's findings and limits, for the study overall: In validation, the model predicted progression to ophthalmopathy a median of 6.5 months before onset, with over 60% sensitivity and 72.22% specificity. In cross-validation, a model built on a 13 V-J signature told ophthalmopathy apart from stable hyperthyroidism with less than 90% sensitivity and approximately 81% specificity, and in testing the same model reached 80%/75%. Most expanded thyroid clonotypes (frequency above 0.001) were also detected in blood, suggesting blood repertoires may reflect thyroid immune responses. Sample size was not statistically predetermined, and blinding of investigators to group allocation was not performed.

Ophthalmopathy patients had moderately to severely active disease, Clinical Activity Score of at least 3, NOSPECS grade of at least 4, and duration under 3 months. Patients with uncontrolled infections, other autoimmune diseases, pregnancy or lactation were excluded. Diagnoses were based on clinical symptoms, serum thyroxine and TRAb, thyroid ultrasound and orbital computed tomography. PBMCs were isolated from 7.5 to 10 ml of fresh peripheral blood by Ficoll-Paque density gradient centrifugation. Total RNA was extracted using Trizol reagent, and RNA quality was assessed on an Agilent 2100 Bioanalyzer. The TCR beta CDR3 regions were amplified from the RNA transcripts. The first round of RT-PCR for the TCR CDR3 was performed with the HTBI primer set and the Qiagen OneStep RT-PCR kit. A second multiplex PCR round built the libraries, followed by size selection and purification. Paired-end sequencing of the libraries was performed with 100 bp reads on an Illumina HiSeq2000. Regarding the original processing steps: SOAPnuke was used to process the raw data, removing reads that contained adapters or uncalled bases, had a mean Phred below 15, or lacked an exact match to the constant primer or identifier. High-quality paired reads were merged using COPE v1.2.5, and each unique nucleotide sequence was defined as a clonotype. Clonotypes were aligned to IMGT TRBV, TRBD and TRBJ reference segments using MiTCR v1.1. The analysis included only V-J combinations with a frequency above 0.0001, which together covered approximately 99% of the repertoires. A TCS score was defined as the ratio of F50 (clonal expansion) to E x V (chaos), with BLOSUM62-based TCRdist applied between CDR3 peptides within each V-J. Welch's t-statistics and random forest reduced several hundred V-J features to 10 to 15, which were used in a naive Bayes classifier (R e1071). Thyroid-blood repertoire similarity was quantified with the Morisita-Horn index. Using fastp at Q25 and MiXCR, TCRdb reprocessed the public reads and kept productive beta chains. CDR3 protein duplicates are merged, each entry listing the most common genes and DNA. In this record, the V and J calls reflect TCRdb's handling and not the investigators' own analysis. In all, the sample holds around 610,000 distinct CDR3 sequences, and roughly 14% of those were seen once. The ten most abundant clones make up around 4% of the sample.

In its sample, this clonotype was seen many times. The antigen it recognizes is unknown. No qualities accompany the bases; no much larger clone lies one base away. This clonotype was obtained from a woman between 40 and 55 years old with Graves' ophthalmopathy. Sequenced sample: blood.

The CDR3 here reads CASSSLRSLSYEQYF. The nucleotides read TGTGCCAGCAGTTCCCTGAGGTCCCTCTCCTACGAGCAGTACTTC. The V and J segments used are TRBV28 and TRBJ2-7, with no confident D gene call. The CDR3 numbers 15 residues from cysteine through phenylalanine. Only CDR3 DNA is held: 45 bases, read in frame from base 1. The V end loses 4 bases and the J end loses 0 bases, and a stretch of 13 bases separates them. The germline V gene yields MDHEN for CDR1 and SYDVKM for CDR2.